These T cell receptor beta chains were read from a single sample in a study of T-cell memory formation after mild COVID-19. TCRdb recomputed calls from the 5' RACE reads with MiXCR, one row per CDR3 protein. The sample includes about 260,000 distinct CDR3 sequences, roughly a sixth seen only once; the top ten take around 23%. Sample: PBMCs or a T cell subset sorted from them (not recorded which). The source is a man between 18 and 29 years old who had mild COVID-19 (a few samples of this study predate the infection). Cell type and time point are not known. Both conserved end residues are part of each CDR3. The D gene is left open where the match is weak. Size is stated for part of the rows, as once, few or many counts, or as a class when the clone is expanded.

d_gene	abundance	v_gene	j_gene	CDR3aa	CDR3nt
NA	few	TRBV4-3	TRBJ2-3	CASSERGVSTDTQYF	TGCGCCAGCAGCGAGAGAGGGGTATCCACAGATACGCAGTATTTT
NA	many	TRBV11-2	TRBJ2-3	CASSLRPDGHRSTDTQYF	TGTGCCAGCAGCTTAAGGCCCGATGGACACCGAAGCACAGATACGCAGTATTTT
TRBD1	few	TRBV5-1	TRBJ1-6	CASSRGQGVSNSPLHF	TGCGCCAGCAGTCGGGGACAGGGGGTGTCTAATTCACCCCTCCACTTT
NA	NA	TRBV4-3	TRBJ2-1	CASSQDIYNEQFF	TGCGCCAGCAGCCAAGACATCTACAATGAGCAGTTCTTC
TRBD1	NA	TRBV7-3	TRBJ2-2	CASSLTGQGARTGELFF	TGTGCCAGCAGCCTTACGGGACAGGGGGCACGGACCGGGGAGCTGTTTTTT
TRBD1	NA	TRBV6-1	TRBJ1-1	CASRHPGQGNTEAFF	TGTGCCAGCAGACATCCCGGACAGGGGAACACTGAAGCTTTCTTT
NA	NA	TRBV6-5	TRBJ1-2	CASRTAGANYGYTF	TGTGCCAGCAGGACGGCAGGGGCTAACTATGGCTACACCTTC
TRBD2	NA	TRBV20-1	TRBJ2-1	CSAPRLAVSSYNEQFF	TGCAGTGCTCCTCGGCTAGCGGTAAGCTCCTACAATGAGCAGTTCTTC
NA	NA	TRBV10-3	TRBJ2-3	CAISLGQSPVTDTQYF	TGTGCCATCAGTTTGGGACAATCCCCCGTGACAGATACGCAGTATTTT
NA	NA	TRBV12-3/TRBV12-4	TRBJ2-5	CASSLAASKETQYF	TGTGCCAGCAGTTTAGCGGCATCTAAAGAGACCCAGTACTTC
TRBD1	NA	TRBV9	TRBJ1-4	CASSIRDSSNEKLFF	TGTGCCAGCAGCATCCGGGACAGCAGTAATGAAAAACTGTTTTTT
TRBD1	NA	TRBV7-2	TRBJ2-7	CASSSMGQTYEQYF	TGTGCCAGCAGCTCAATGGGACAGACCTACGAGCAGTACTTC
NA	many	TRBV7-9	TRBJ2-7	CASSLPFSYEQYF	TGTGCCAGCAGCTTACCATTCTCCTACGAGCAGTACTTC
NA	NA	TRBV5-1	TRBJ1-1	CASSLESGGPTEAFF	TGCGCCAGCAGCTTGGAGTCGGGGGGCCCGACTGAAGCTTTCTTT
NA	NA	TRBV5-1	TRBJ2-1	CASRLQGAQDNEQFF	TGCGCCAGCAGACTTCAGGGAGCTCAGGACAATGAGCAGTTCTTC
NA	few	TRBV4-1	TRBJ1-5	CASSQELVSVNQPQHF	TGCGCCAGCAGCCAAGAATTGGTGTCAGTCAATCAGCCCCAGCATTTT
NA	few	TRBV6-5	TRBJ1-1	CASTAGATEAFF	TGTGCCAGCACAGCTGGGGCCACTGAAGCTTTCTTT
TRBD2	NA	TRBV5-1	TRBJ2-5	CASSWTATSGGGETQYF	TGCGCCAGCAGCTGGACTGCGACTAGCGGGGGCGGAGAGACCCAGTACTTC
NA	few	TRBV3-1	TRBJ2-1	CASSQADLYLEQFF	TGTGCCAGCAGCCAAGCGGACCTCTACCTTGAGCAGTTCTTC
TRBD2	NA	TRBV28	TRBJ2-5	CASTSPGGRTEETQYF	TGTGCCAGCACCTCCCCGGGGGGGCGGACGGAGGAGACCCAGTACTTC
NA	NA	TRBV9	TRBJ2-2	CASSVVRGGELFF	TGTGCCAGCAGCGTAGTTCGGGGCGGGGAGCTGTTTTTT
NA	NA	TRBV24-1	TRBJ2-5	CATSDPGPGETQYF	TGTGCCACCAGTGATCCTGGCCCTGGGGAGACCCAGTACTTC
TRBD2	many	TRBV20-1	TRBJ2-1	CSAEPQRGYYNEQFF	TGCAGTGCCGAGCCCCAGCGGGGGTACTACAATGAGCAGTTCTTC
NA	few	TRBV24-1	TRBJ2-2	CATSQNTGELFF	TGTGCCACCAGCCAGAACACCGGGGAGCTGTTTTTT
NA	many	TRBV7-3	TRBJ2-7	CASSLGVSYEQYF	TGTGCCAGCAGCTTAGGGGTTTCCTACGAGCAGTACTTC
NA	NA	TRBV5-1	TRBJ2-2	CASSLYLASEDTGELFF	TGCGCCAGCAGCTTGTATCTTGCCTCTGAGGACACCGGGGAGCTGTTTTTT
NA	NA	TRBV6-2/TRBV6-3	TRBJ2-2	CASSYRGQHTGELFF	TGTGCCAGCAGTTATCGGGGGCAGCACACCGGGGAGCTGTTTTTT
NA	many	TRBV10-1	TRBJ1-1	CASSFNGNTEAFF	TGCGCCAGCAGTTTTAACGGGAACACTGAAGCTTTCTTT
TRBD2	few	TRBV7-3	TRBJ2-3	CASSPSGPRTDTQYF	TGTGCCAGCAGCCCTAGCGGCCCACGCACAGATACGCAGTATTTT
NA	NA	TRBV7-3	TRBJ2-3	CASSSREGVVQYF	TGTGCCAGCAGCTCTCGTGAGGGAGTAGTGCAGTATTTT
TRBD2	few	TRBV4-1	TRBJ2-5	CASSLLRGVSQETQYF	TGCGCCAGCAGCCTGCTCCGGGGGGTCTCCCAAGAGACCCAGTACTTC
TRBD1	NA	TRBV27	TRBJ2-1	CASRARDRVYNEQFF	TGTGCCAGCAGAGCCCGCGACAGGGTCTACAATGAGCAGTTCTTC
NA	few	TRBV24-1	TRBJ1-2	CATSDPSKGIGPSNYGYTF	TGTGCCACCAGTGACCCGAGCAAAGGTATAGGGCCTTCTAACTATGGCTACACCTTC
NA	NA	TRBV13	TRBJ2-5	CASSPEVIGETQYF	TGTGCCAGCAGCCCCGAGGTAATCGGGGAGACCCAGTACTTC
TRBD2	NA	TRBV4-3	TRBJ2-3	CASSQPSGGRVTQYF	TGCGCCAGCAGCCAACCTAGCGGGGGTCGGGTTACGCAGTATTTT
NA	NA	TRBV14	TRBJ2-2	CASSFRQTSFTGELFF	TGTGCCAGCAGCTTCCGACAGACCAGCTTCACCGGGGAGCTGTTTTTT
NA	NA	TRBV7-9	TRBJ2-1	CASSIRSGEQFF	TGTGCCAGCTCTATCAGGAGCGGTGAGCAGTTCTTC
NA	NA	TRBV7-9	TRBJ1-2	CASSLGEQTSAYGYTF	TGTGCCAGCAGCTTAGGGGAACAGACCTCTGCCTATGGCTACACCTTC
TRBD2	NA	TRBV7-2	TRBJ2-3	CASSSTSGGAFDTQYF	TGTGCCAGCAGCTCCACTAGCGGGGGGGCCTTTGATACGCAGTATTTT
NA	few	TRBV9	TRBJ2-2	CASGTENTGELFF	TGTGCCAGCGGCACAGAGAACACCGGGGAGCTGTTTTTT
NA	few	TRBV5-1	TRBJ2-4	CASSPQVENIQYF	TGCGCCAGCAGCCCCCAGGTGGAAAACATTCAGTACTTC
NA	NA	TRBV5-1	TRBJ2-2	CASSFVQPGTGELFF	TGCGCCAGCAGCTTTGTCCAGCCCGGCACCGGGGAGCTGTTTTTT
NA	few	TRBV10-1	TRBJ2-2	CASSDVGVGNTGELFF	TGCGCCAGCAGTGATGTCGGGGTAGGAAACACCGGGGAGCTGTTTTTT
NA	NA	TRBV20-1	TRBJ1-5	CSARSMEGSNQPQHF	TGCAGTGCTAGATCCATGGAGGGTAGCAATCAGCCCCAGCATTTT
NA	many	TRBV7-2	TRBJ2-3	CASSAGRYTDTQYF	TGTGCCAGCAGCGCTGGCCGATACACAGATACGCAGTATTTT
TRBD1	few	TRBV7-3	TRBJ2-2	CASSLTMGQNVGGELFF	TGTGCCAGCAGCTTAACAATGGGACAGAATGTCGGCGGGGAGCTGTTTTTT
NA	NA	TRBV20-1	TRBJ2-5	CSARAVGQGWTQYF	TGCAGTGCTAGAGCTGTAGGGCAGGGATGGACCCAGTACTTC
NA	NA	TRBV6-5	TRBJ1-6	CASSLGLFNSPLHF	TGTGCCAGCAGTTTAGGACTGTTTAATTCACCCCTCCACTTT